The TCR beta chain under discussion was sequenced for a study of regulatory T cells in long-lasting Graves disease. A note on this clonotype: A read error may explain this, as a much larger clone is one base away.

Time point in this sample: newly diagnosed GD, antithyroid drugs for less than 3 months. Making the TCR library involved RNA that had been extracted from PBMCs. The germline V gene encodes CDR1 SGHNT and CDR2 YENEEA. This CDR3 is 17 amino acids long. Deletions cut 5 bases from V and 5 bases from J, with 22 bases between. Arm-PCR of CDR3 regions with iRepertoire HTBI primers generated TCR beta libraries. Via MiXCR, TCRdb re-called the multiplex PCR reads, giving one row per CDR3 protein. This sample has 420,000 or so distinct CDR3 sequences; 16% occur once, and the top ten carry 23%. The sample also formed part of further work on T cells in Graves' hyperthyroidism and ophthalmopathy.

The chain joins TRBV11-3 to TRBJ2-1; perhaps D is TRBD1 or TRBD2 (5 bases each). This TCR derives from a woman aged 18-29 years with Graves disease. The starting material was peripheral blood mononuclear cells (PBMCs), obtained at new diagnosis, from a patient treated with antithyroid drugs. The CDR3 nucleotides read TGTGCCAGCAGCGTTGACGGGGCCTCATCCCCCCACAATGAGCAGTTCTTC. Protein product: CASSVDGASSPHNEQFF.